This T cell receptor (beta chain) was observed in a study of regulatory and conventional T cells in RAG deficiency. Study-level results: Shorter CDR3s in all patient subsets; >85% Treg-Tconv overlap in Omenn.

A remark on this clone: Its matching antigen is unknown.

This CDR3 is built from 17 residues. The V gene's germline CDR1 is LNHDA and CDR2 SQIVND (reference sequence). J lost 2 bases, V lost 3 bases, and 9 bases had no gene match. Using immunoSEQ multiplex PCR, the repertoire was profiled, and TCRdb retains in-frame clones only, with some absent. The table has tens of thousands of clones, 75% to 90% seen once. Separately, the same data were catalogued under a study of regulatory T cells. That report notes: The primer mix had 52 TRBV and 13 TRBJ primers.

The rearrangement links TRBV19 to TRBJ1-5, with TRBD1 matching over 8 bases. The clonotype originates from a human donor in good health. The sequenced material came from CD8+ T cells sorted from blood. The CDR3 region is CASSIGQGAGGNQPQHF. CDR3 DNA sequence: TGTGCCAGTAGTATCGGGCAGGGGGCGGGTGGCAATCAGCCCCAGCATTTT.